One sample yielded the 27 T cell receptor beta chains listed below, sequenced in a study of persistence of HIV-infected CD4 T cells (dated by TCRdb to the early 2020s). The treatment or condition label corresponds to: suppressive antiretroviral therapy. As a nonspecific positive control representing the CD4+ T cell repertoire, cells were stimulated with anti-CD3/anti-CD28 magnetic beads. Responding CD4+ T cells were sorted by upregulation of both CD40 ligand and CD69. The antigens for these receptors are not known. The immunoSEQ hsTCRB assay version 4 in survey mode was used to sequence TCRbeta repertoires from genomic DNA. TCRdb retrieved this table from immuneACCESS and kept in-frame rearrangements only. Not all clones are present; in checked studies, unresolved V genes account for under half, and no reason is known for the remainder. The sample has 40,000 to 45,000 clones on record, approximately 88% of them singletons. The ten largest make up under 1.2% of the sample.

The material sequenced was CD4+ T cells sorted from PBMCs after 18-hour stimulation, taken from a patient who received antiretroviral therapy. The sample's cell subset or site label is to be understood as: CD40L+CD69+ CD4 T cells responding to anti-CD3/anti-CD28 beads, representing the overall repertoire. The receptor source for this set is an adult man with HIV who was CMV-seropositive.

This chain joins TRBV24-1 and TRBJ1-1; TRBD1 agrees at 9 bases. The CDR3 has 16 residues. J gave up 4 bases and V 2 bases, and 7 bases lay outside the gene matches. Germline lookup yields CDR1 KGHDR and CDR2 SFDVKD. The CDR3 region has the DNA TGTGCCACCAGTGATTCACAGGGGGCTGGAGTCACTGAAGCTTTCTTT. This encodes CATSDSQGAGVTEAFF.

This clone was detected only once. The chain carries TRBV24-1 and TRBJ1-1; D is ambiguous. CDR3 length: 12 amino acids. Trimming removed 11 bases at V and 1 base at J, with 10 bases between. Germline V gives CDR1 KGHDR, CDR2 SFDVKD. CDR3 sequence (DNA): TGTGCCATCCCCGGCGGGAACACTGAAGCTTTCTTT. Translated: CAIPGGNTEAFF.

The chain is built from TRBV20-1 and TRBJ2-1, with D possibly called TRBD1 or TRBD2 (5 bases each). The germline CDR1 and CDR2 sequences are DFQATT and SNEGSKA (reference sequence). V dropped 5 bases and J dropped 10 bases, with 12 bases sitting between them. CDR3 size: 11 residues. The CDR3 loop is CSAWGSLEQFF. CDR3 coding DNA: TGCAGTGCTTGGGGGAGTTTAGAGCAGTTCTTC.

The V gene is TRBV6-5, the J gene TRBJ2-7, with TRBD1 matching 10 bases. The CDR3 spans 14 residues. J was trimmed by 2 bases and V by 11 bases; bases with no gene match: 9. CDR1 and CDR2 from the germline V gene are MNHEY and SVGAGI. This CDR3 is CALSIGQGAYEQYF. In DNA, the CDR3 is TGTGCCCTCAGTATAGGACAGGGGGCCTACGAGCAGTACTTC.

The CDR3 sequence is CASSSTYGGYNEQFF. The DNA of the CDR3 is TGTGCCAGCAGCTCAACATATGGGGGCTACAATGAGCAGTTCTTC. The gene calls are TRBV7-3 and TRBJ2-1; D tentatively fits TRBD1 or TRBD2 (5 bases each). V shed 4 bases and J shed 3 bases, with 13 bases lying between them. This CDR3 has 15 amino acids. CDR1 and CDR2 from the germline V gene are SGHTA and FQGTGA.

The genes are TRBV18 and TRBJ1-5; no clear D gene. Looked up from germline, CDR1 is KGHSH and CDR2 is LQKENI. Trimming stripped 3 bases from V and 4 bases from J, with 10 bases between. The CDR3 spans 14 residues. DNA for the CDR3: TGTGCCAGCTCACCGTCAGCGCCTAATCAGCCCCAGCATTTT. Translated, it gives CASSPSAPNQPQHF. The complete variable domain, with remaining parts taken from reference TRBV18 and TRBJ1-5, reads NAGVMQNPRHLVRRRGQEARLRCSPMKGHSHVYWYRQLPEEGLKFMVYLQKENIIDESGMPKERFSAEFPKEGPSILRIQQVVRGDSAAYFCASSPSAPNQPQHFGDGTRLSIL.

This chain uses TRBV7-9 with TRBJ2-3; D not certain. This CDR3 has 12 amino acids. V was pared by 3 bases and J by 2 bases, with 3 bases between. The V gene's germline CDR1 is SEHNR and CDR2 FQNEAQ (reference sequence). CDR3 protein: CASSFNTDTQYF. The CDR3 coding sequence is TGTGCCAGCAGCTTCAACACAGATACGCAGTATTTT.

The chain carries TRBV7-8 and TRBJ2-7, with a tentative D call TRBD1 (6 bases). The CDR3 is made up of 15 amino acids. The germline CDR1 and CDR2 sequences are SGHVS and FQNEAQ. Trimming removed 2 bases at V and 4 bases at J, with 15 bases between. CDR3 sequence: CASSLSTGRTYEQYF. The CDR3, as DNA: TGTGCCAGCAGCTTATCAACAGGGAGAACGTACGAGCAGTACTTC. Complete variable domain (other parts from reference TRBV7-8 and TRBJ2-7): GAGVSQSPRYKVAKRGQDVALRCDPISGHVSLFWYQQALGQGPEFLTYFQNEAQLDKSGLPSDRFFAERPEGSVSTLKIQRTQQEDSAVYLCASSLSTGRTYEQYFGPGTRLTVT.

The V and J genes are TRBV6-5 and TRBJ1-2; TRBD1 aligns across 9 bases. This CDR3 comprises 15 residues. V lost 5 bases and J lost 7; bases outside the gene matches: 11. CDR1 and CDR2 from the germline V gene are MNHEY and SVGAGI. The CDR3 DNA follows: TGTGCCAGCAGTCCTTCCGGGACAGGGTACTCTGGCTACACCTTC. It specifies CASSPSGTGYSGYTF.

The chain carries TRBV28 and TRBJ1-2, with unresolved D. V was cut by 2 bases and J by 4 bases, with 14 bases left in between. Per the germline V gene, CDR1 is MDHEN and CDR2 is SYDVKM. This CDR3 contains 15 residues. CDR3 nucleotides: TGTGCCAGCAGTTTAGAAGGACGGATCCTCTATGGCTACACCTTC. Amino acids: CASSLEGRILYGYTF.

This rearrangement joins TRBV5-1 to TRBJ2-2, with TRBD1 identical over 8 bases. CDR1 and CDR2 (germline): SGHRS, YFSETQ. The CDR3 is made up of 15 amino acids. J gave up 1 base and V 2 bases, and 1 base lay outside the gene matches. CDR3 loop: CASSFGTGNTGELFF. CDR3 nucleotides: TGCGCCAGCAGCTTCGGGACAGGGAACACCGGGGAGCTGTTTTTT.

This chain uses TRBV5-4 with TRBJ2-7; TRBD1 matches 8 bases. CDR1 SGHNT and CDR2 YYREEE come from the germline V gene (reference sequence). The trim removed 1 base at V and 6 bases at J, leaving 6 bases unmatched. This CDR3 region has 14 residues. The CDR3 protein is CASSLSQGAFEQYF. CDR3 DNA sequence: TGTGCCAGCAGCTTGAGTCAGGGGGCGTTCGAGCAGTACTTC.

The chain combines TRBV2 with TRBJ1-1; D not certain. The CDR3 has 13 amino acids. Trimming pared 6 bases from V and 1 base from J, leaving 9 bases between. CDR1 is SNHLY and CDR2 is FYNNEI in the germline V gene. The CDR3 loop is CASRARGNTEAFF. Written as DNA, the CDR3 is TGTGCCAGCAGGGCCCGTGGGAACACTGAAGCTTTCTTT.

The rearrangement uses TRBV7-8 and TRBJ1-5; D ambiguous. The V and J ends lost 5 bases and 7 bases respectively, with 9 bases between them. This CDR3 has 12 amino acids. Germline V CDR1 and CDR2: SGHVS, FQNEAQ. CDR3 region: CASSQTRQPQHF. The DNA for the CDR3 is TGTGCCAGCAGCCAGACTCGACAGCCCCAGCATTTT. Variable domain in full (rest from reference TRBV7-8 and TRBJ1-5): GAGVSQSPRYKVAKRGQDVALRCDPISGHVSLFWYQQALGQGPEFLTYFQNEAQLDKSGLPSDRFFAERPEGSVSTLKIQRTQQEDSAVYLCASSQTRQPQHFGDGTRLSIL.

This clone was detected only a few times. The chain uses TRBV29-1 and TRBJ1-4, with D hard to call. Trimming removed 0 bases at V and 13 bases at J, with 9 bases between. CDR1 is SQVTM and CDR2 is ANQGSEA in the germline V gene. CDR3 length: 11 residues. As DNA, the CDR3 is TGCAGCGTTGAAGAAGGGAGGAGACTGTTTTTT. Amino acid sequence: CSVEEGRRLFF. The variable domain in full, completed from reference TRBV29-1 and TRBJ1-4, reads SAVISQKPSRDICQRGTSLTIQCQVDSQVTMMFWYRQQPGQSLTLIATANQGSEATYESGFVIDKFPISRPNLTFSTLTVSNMSPEDSSIYLCSVEEGRRLFFGSGTQLSVL.

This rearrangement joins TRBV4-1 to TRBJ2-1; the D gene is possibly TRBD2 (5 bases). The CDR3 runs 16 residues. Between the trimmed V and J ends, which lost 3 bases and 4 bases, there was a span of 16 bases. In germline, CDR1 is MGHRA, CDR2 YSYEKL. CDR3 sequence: CASSHYSGRRYNEQFF. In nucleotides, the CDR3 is TGCGCCAGCAGCCACTATTCGGGAAGACGGTACAATGAGCAGTTCTTC.

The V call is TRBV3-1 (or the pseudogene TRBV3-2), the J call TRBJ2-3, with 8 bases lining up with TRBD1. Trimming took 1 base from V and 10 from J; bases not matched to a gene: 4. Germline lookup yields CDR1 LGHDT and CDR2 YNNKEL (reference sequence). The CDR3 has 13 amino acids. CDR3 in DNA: TGTGCCAGCAGCCAAGCTAGACAGGGGCCGCAGTATTTT. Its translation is CASSQARQGPQYF.

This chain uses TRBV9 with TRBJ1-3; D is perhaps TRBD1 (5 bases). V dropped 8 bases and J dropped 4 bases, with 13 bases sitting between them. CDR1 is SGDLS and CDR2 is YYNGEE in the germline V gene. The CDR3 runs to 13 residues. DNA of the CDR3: TGTGCCAGTACCCAGGGTACAGGAAACACCATATATTTT. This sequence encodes CASTQGTGNTIYF.

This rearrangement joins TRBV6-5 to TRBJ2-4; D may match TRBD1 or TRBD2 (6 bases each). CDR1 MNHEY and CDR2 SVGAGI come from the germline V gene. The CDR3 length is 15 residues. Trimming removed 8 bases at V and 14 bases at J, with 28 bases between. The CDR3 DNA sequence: TGTGCCAGCCCCTTACGAGGGGGGCAAACGTTCGGGGAGTACTTC. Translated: CASPLRGGQTFGEYF.

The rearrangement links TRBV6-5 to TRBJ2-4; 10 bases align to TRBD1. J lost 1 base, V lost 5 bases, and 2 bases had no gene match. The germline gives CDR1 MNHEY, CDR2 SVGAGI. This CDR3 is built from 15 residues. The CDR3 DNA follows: TGTGCCAGCAGTCGGGGACAGGGGGCCAAAAACATTCAGTACTTC. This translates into CASSRGQGAKNIQYF.

CDR3 coding DNA: TGTGCCAGCAGTTTCGGTGGGACAGGGGGCACTGAAGCTTTCTTT. It codes for CASSFGGTGGTEAFF. The rearrangement links TRBV28 to TRBJ1-1; 11 nucleotides align to TRBD1. The V gene's germline CDR1 is MDHEN and CDR2 SYDVKM. Trimming removed 3 bases from V and 4 bases from J; junction bases left unmatched: 4. The CDR3 spans 15 residues.

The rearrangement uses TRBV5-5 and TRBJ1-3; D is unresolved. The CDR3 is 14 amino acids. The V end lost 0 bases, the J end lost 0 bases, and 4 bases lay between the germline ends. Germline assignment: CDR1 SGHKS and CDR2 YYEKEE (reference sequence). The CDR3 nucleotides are TGTGCCAGCAGCTTGGACTACTCTGGAAACACCATATATTTT. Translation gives CASSLDYSGNTIYF.

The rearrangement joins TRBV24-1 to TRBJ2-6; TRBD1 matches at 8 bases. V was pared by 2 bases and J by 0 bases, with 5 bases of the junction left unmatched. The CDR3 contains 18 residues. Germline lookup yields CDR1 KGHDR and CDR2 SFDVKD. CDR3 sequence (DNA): TGTGCCACCAGTGATTCACGGACAGGGATCTCTGGGGCCAACGTCCTGACTTTC. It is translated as CATSDSRTGISGANVLTF.

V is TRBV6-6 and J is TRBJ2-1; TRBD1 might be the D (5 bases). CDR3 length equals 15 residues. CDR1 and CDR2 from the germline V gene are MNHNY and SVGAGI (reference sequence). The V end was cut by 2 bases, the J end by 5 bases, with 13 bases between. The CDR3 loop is CASSYGRQTDNEQFF. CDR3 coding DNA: TGTGCCAGCAGTTACGGCCGACAGACGGACAATGAGCAGTTCTTC.

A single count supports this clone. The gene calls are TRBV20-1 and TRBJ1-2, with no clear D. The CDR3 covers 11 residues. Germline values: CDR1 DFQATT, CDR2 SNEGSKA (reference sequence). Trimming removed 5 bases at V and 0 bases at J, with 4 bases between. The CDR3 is CSAGANYGYTF. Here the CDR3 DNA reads TGCAGTGCTGGTGCTAACTATGGCTACACCTTC.

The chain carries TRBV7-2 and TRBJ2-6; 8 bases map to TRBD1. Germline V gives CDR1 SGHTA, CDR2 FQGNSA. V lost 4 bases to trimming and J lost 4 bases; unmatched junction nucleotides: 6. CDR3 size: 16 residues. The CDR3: CASSYRTGTGANVLTF. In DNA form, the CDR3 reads TGTGCCAGCAGCTATAGGACAGGGACCGGGGCCAACGTCCTGACTTTC.

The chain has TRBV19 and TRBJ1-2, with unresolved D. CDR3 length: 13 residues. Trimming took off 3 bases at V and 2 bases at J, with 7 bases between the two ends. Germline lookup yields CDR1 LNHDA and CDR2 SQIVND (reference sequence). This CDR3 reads CASSIGMNYGYTF. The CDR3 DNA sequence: TGTGCCAGTAGTATCGGGATGAACTATGGCTACACCTTC.